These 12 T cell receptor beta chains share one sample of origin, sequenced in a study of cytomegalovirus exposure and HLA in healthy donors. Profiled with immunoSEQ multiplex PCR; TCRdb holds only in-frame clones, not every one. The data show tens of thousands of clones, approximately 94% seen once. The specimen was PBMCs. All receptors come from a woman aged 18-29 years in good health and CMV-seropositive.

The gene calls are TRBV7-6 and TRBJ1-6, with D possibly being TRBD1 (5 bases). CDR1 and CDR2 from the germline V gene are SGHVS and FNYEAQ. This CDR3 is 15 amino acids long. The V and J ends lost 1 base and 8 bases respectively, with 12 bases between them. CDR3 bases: TGTGCCAGCAGCTTAGTTCCTGGGGGGGATTCACCCCTCCACTTT. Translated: CASSLVPGGDSPLHF. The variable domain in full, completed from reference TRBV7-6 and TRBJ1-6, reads GAGVSQSPRYKVTKRGQDVALRCDPISGHVSLYWYRQALGQGPEFLTYFNYEAQQDKSGLPNDRFSAERPEGSISTLTIQRTEQRDSAMYRCASSLVPGGDSPLHFGNGTRLTVT.

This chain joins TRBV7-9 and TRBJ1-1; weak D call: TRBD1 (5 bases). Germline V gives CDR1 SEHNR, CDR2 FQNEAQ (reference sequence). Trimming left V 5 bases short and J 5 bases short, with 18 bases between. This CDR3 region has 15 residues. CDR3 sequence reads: CASSNLGSGRTEAFF. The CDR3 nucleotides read TGTGCCAGCAGCAACCTAGGATCAGGGAGGACTGAAGCTTTCTTT.

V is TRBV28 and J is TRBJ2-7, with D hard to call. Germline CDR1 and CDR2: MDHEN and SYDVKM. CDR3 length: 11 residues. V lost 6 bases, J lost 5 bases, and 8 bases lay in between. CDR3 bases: TGTGCCAGCAGGGGCTTCGACGAGCAGTACTTC. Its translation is CASRGFDEQYF.

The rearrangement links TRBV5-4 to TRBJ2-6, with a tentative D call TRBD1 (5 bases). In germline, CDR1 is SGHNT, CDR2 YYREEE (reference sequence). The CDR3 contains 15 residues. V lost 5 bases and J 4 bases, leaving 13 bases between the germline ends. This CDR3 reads CASRPAGSGANVLTF. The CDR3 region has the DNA TGTGCCAGCAGACCGGCAGGGTCCGGGGCCAACGTCCTGACTTTC.

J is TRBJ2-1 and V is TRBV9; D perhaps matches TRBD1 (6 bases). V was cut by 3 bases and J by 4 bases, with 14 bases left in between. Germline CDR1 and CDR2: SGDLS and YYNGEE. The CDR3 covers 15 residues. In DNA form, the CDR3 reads TGTGCCAGCAGCGGTCGTAGGACAGCTTACAATGAGCAGTTCTTC. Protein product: CASSGRRTAYNEQFF. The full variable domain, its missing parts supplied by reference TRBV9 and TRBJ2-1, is DSGVTQTPKHLITATGQRVTLRCSPRSGDLSVYWYQQSLDQGLQFLIQYYNGEERAKGNILERFSAQQFPDLHSELNLSSLELGDSALYFCASSGRRTAYNEQFFGPGTRLTVL.

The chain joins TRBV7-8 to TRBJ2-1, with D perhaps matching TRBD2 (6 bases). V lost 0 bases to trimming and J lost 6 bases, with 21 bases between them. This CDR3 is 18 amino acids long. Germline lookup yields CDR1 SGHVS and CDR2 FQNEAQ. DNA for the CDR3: TGTGCCAGCAGCTTAGCGTTCCGACTAGTTGGGTGGAGCAATGAGCAGTTCTTC. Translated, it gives CASSLAFRLVGWSNEQFF.

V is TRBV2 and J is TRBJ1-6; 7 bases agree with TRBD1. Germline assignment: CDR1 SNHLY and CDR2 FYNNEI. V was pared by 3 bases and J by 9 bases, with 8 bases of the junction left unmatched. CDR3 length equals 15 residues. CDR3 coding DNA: TGTGCCAGCAGTGAGGGAAGACAGGGTCGTTCACCCCTCCACTTT. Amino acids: CASSEGRQGRSPLHF.

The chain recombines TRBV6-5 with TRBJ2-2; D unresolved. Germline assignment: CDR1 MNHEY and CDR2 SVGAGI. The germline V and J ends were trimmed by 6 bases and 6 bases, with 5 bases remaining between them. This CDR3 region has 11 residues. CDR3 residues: CASSRAGELFF. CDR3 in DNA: TGTGCCAGCAGCCGCGCCGGGGAGCTGTTTTTT.

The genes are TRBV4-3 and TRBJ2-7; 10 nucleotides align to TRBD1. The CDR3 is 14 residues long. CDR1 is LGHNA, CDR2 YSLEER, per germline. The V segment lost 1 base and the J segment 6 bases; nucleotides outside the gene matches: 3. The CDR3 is CASSQVGTGAEQYF. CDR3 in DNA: TGCGCCAGCAGCCAAGTCGGGACAGGGGCCGAGCAGTACTTC.

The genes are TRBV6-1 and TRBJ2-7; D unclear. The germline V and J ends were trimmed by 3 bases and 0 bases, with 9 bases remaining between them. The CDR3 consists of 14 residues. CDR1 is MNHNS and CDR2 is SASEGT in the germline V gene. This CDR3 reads CASSEQLPSYEQYF. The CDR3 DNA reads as TGTGCCAGCAGTGAGCAGTTACCCTCCTACGAGCAGTACTTC.

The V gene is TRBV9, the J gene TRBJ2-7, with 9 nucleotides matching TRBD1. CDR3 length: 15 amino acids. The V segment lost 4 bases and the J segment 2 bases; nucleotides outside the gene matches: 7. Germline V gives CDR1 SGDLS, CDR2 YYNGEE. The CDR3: CASSLGTGHPYEQYF. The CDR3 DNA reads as TGTGCCAGCAGCCTAGGGACAGGGCACCCCTACGAGCAGTACTTC.

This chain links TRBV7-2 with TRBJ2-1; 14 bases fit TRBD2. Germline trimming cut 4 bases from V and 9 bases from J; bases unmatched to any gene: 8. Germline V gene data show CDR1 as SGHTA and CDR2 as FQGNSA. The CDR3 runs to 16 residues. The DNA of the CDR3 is TGTGCCAGCAGCTATCGGACTAGCGGGGGGTATATTGAGCAGTTCTTC. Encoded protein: CASSYRTSGGYIEQFF.